This is a list of T cell receptor beta chains from one sample in a study of early T cells in non-severe SARS-CoV-2 infection. TCRdb re-analysed the 5' RACE reads in MiXCR, keeping a single row per CDR3 protein. This sample has some 67,000 distinct CDR3 sequences, with 13% found just once. Material for sequencing was whole blood. The source of these receptors is an adult who was a healthcare worker with PCR-confirmed SARS-CoV-2 infection or an uninfected control (not recorded which). Each CDR3 is given with its conserved first and last residue. A D gene is named only where the DNA matches it firmly. Where a row states a size, it is once, few, many or the class of an expanded clone; other rows omit it.

clone size,D gene,J gene,V gene,CDR3 DNA,CDR3 protein
many,TRBD1,TRBJ2-5,TRBV29-1,TGCAGCGTCGCCGGGACAGGGGGGTACCAAGAGACCCAGTACTTC,CSVAGTGGYQETQYF
-,-,TRBJ2-5,TRBV7-2,TGTGCCAGCAGCTTTACACGAGAGACCCAGTACTTC,CASSFTRETQYF
many,TRBD2,TRBJ2-3,TRBV5-4,TGTGCCAGCAGCGCGGGGGGCCGTTCAGATACGCAGTATTTT,CASSAGGRSDTQYF
many,TRBD1,TRBJ1-1,TRBV18,TGTGCCAGCTCACCCCTTCCCACAGGGGAAGCTGAAGCTTTCTTT,CASSPLPTGEAEAFF
many,-,TRBJ2-1,TRBV29-1,TGCAGCGTTGGAGGGGGCAATGAGCAGTTCTTC,CSVGGGNEQFF
few,-,TRBJ2-7,TRBV6-5,TGTGCAGCCGGGACGTCCGGCTCGAGGGAGCAGTACTTC,CAAGTSGSREQYF
-,TRBD2,TRBJ2-3,TRBV27,TGTGCCAGCAGTTTAGCGGGAGGAGCAGATACGCAGTATTTT,CASSLAGGADTQYF
-,-,TRBJ2-3,TRBV9,TGTGCCAGCAGCGTAGAGCACCCTTCCACAGATACGCAGTATTTT,CASSVEHPSTDTQYF
few,TRBD1,TRBJ2-7,TRBV14,TGTGCCAGCAGCCAAGATCTGGCAGGGGGCTCCAACGAGCAGTACTTC,CASSQDLAGGSNEQYF
few,-,TRBJ2-2,TRBV5-1,TGCGCCAGCAGCTCGATTACAGGGACCGGGGAGCTGTTTTTT,CASSSITGTGELFF
many,TRBD2,TRBJ2-7,TRBV12-3/TRBV12-4,TGTGCCAGCAGTTTTAGGACTAGCGGGCCCTACGAGCAGTACTTC,CASSFRTSGPYEQYF
many,TRBD2,TRBJ2-7,TRBV7-6,TGTGCCAGCAGCTTAGCGGGACTAGCGAGCGAGCAGTACTTC,CASSLAGLASEQYF
few,TRBD2,TRBJ2-3,TRBV29-1,TGCAGCGTTCCGACTAGCGGGAGTGTCACAGATACGCAGTATTTT,CSVPTSGSVTDTQYF
-,-,TRBJ1-4,TRBV7-2,TGTGCCAGCAGCTTAACCCCAGTAGCAACTAATGAAAAACTGTTTTTT,CASSLTPVATNEKLFF
few,TRBD1,TRBJ1-1,TRBV12-3/TRBV12-4,TGTGCCAGCAGTCGGACAGGGGGCGCGGGGGACTACACTGAAGCTTTCTTT,CASSRTGGAGDYTEAFF
few,-,TRBJ1-2,TRBV7-9,TGTGCCAGCAGCTTAGAGAGGGGCGGCTACACCTTC,CASSLERGGYTF
-,-,TRBJ1-1,TRBV10-3,TGTGCCATCAGTGAGTCGTTTCAGGGTTCGGATGAAGCTTTCTTT,CAISESFQGSDEAFF
few,-,TRBJ2-7,TRBV29-1,TGCAGCGTTGGACGGTACTCCTACGAGCAGTACTTC,CSVGRYSYEQYF
few,-,TRBJ1-2,TRBV29-1,TGCGGCGTCGGGGGGGGGAACTATGGCTACACCTTC,CGVGGGNYGYTF
many,-,TRBJ1-2,TRBV28,TGTGCCAGCAGTCCCCGAGGGGGTACGACGTATGGCTACACCTTC,CASSPRGGTTYGYTF
few,TRBD1,TRBJ2-1,TRBV6-2/TRBV6-3,TGTGCCAGCAGCCGCAGGGGGCTCCATGAGCAGTTCTTC,CASSRRGLHEQFF
few,-,TRBJ1-2,TRBV12-3/TRBV12-4,TGTGCCAGCAGGCAGCACCGCTATGGCTACACCTTC,CASRQHRYGYTF
-,-,TRBJ2-7,TRBV7-8,TGTGCCAGCAGCTTATCAAAGGGCGCCGCCTACGAGCAGTACTTC,CASSLSKGAAYEQYF
many,TRBD1,TRBJ1-5,TRBV20-1,TGCAGTGCTAGAGCAAGGACAGGGGGCTCTAGCAATCAGCCCCAGCATTTT,CSARARTGGSSNQPQHF
many,-,TRBJ1-5,TRBV12-3/TRBV12-4,TGTGCCAGCAGTGCCGTACTTGCAGGGAATATGCATTTT,CASSAVLAGNMHF
many,-,TRBJ1-2,TRBV6-1,TGTGCCAGCCTTGAAAGGCAGGGAGCTCGTGGGGCAGGCTATGGCTACACCTTC,CASLERQGARGAGYGYTF
many,-,TRBJ1-2,TRBV20-1,TGCAGTGCCACGATCGACTATGGCTACACCTTC,CSATIDYGYTF
few,-,TRBJ1-2,TRBV6-2/TRBV6-3,TGTGCCAGCAGTAACGGGGAGAACTATGGCTACACCTTC,CASSNGENYGYTF
few,-,TRBJ2-5,TRBV5-1,TGCGCCAGCAGCTTGGTGCGTCCCATGGGAGAGACCCAGTACTTC,CASSLVRPMGETQYF
few,-,TRBJ1-1,TRBV29-1,TGCAGCGTTGAAGCGGACAGAGCTGAAGCTTTCTTT,CSVEADRAEAFF
-,-,TRBJ2-7,TRBV7-2,TGTGCCAGCAGGTACAGGTTTGCCTACGAGCAGTACTTC,CASRYRFAYEQYF
-,TRBD2,TRBJ2-3,TRBV9,TGTGCCAGCAGCGCTTCTCCGGGACTAGCGGGAGTGGCAGATACGCAGTATTTT,CASSASPGLAGVADTQYF
-,-,TRBJ1-1,TRBV5-1,TGCGCCAGCAGCTGGGGGAACACGAACACTGAAGCTTTCTTT,CASSWGNTNTEAFF
many,TRBD2,TRBJ2-1,TRBV20-1,TGCAGTGCTAGATCGATAGCGGGAGATCGGAATGAGCAGTTCTTC,CSARSIAGDRNEQFF
few,-,TRBJ2-7,TRBV29-1,TGCAGCGTTTGGGGGGACAGTCCCTACGAGCAGTACTTC,CSVWGDSPYEQYF
many,-,TRBJ2-7,TRBV3-2,TGTGCCAGCAGCCAAGTAAGGTGCCGGGACAGGGCCTCCTACGAGCAGTACTTC,CASSQVRCRDRASYEQYF
few,-,TRBJ2-1,TRBV29-1,TGCAGCGTTGATCATGAGCAGTTCTTC,CSVDHEQFF
many,TRBD2,TRBJ2-3,TRBV20-1,TGCAGTGCTAGAGGGGGCGGGAGACGAGATACGCAGTATTTT,CSARGGGRRDTQYF
-,TRBD1,TRBJ2-3,TRBV20-1,TGCAGTGCTGACGGGGACAGGGAGAAAGCAGATACGCAGTATTTT,CSADGDREKADTQYF
few,-,TRBJ1-1,TRBV6-5,TGTGCCAGCAGATTACAGGGGAACACTGAAGCTTTCTTT,CASRLQGNTEAFF
-,-,TRBJ2-1,TRBV29-1,TGCAGCGTTGCAGTGGGAGTACCCTACAATGAGCAGTTCTTC,CSVAVGVPYNEQFF
-,-,TRBJ2-3,TRBV12-5,TGTGCTAGTGGTTTGGAAACAGGGGATACGCAGTATTTT,CASGLETGDTQYF
few,TRBD2,TRBJ2-1,TRBV7-2,TGTGCCAGCACCCCGATGGGCGGGGGTTACAATGAGCAGTTCTTC,CASTPMGGGYNEQFF
many,TRBD2,TRBJ2-7,TRBV2,TGTGCCAGCAGTGAGTTCCCCGGACTAGTCCTCGGGCAGTACTTC,CASSEFPGLVLGQYF
-,-,TRBJ1-1,TRBV29-1,TGCAGCGTTGAACGCCCGGGGACGAACACTGAAGCTTTCTTT,CSVERPGTNTEAFF
-,-,TRBJ2-3,TRBV11-2,TGTGCCAGCAGCTTAGTACAGGCGGCGAGGTATTTT,CASSLVQAARYF
-,TRBD2,TRBJ2-2,TRBV6-1,TGTGCCAGCACTGGGCTAGCGGGAGGTGGCACCGGGGAGCTGTTTTTT,CASTGLAGGGTGELFF
-,TRBD1,TRBJ2-3,TRBV12-3/TRBV12-4,TGTGCCAGCAGTGCAGACAGGGCACGTACGCAGTATTTT,CASSADRARTQYF
many,TRBD1,TRBJ1-1,TRBV28,TGTGCAAGCGAACCGGGACAGGGGCCCGCCACTGAAGCTTTCTTT,CASEPGQGPATEAFF
many,-,TRBJ1-1,TRBV9,TGTGCCAGCAGCGTTGGGTTTTACACTGAAGCTTTCTTT,CASSVGFYTEAFF